What follows is one T cell receptor (beta chain) and its context. The authors' processing: Reference gene primers were amplified, and this amplification served to estimate nucleated cell counts. Here immunoSEQ multiplex PCR was the method, and the copy in TCRdb shows in-frame clones only, minus some. V and J calls and clone size are copied from that table; D and trimming were computed from the DNA. The sample shows just over 250,000 clones, 88% of them seen only once. The data belong to a study of blood T cell repertoires in COVID-19. At the level of the study: Researchers got acute and convalescent COVID-19 samples from the United States, Italy and Spain. PBMCs, B-cell-depleted T cells, or T cells were the source of the cDNA or gDNA that made up the material.

Deletions cut 1 base from V and 7 bases from J, with 17 bases between. This CDR3 comprises 15 residues. Germline CDR1 is MNHNS and CDR2 is SASEGT. This sequence joins TRBV6-1 and TRBJ2-7, with D unresolved. Sequencing was carried out using peripheral blood. The receptor was derived from a man aged 60 to 75 who had recovered from COVID-19. CDR3 region: CASSEVAQMGMEQYF. CDR3 nucleotide sequence: TGTGCCAGCAGTGAAGTCGCACAAATGGGCATGGAGCAGTACTTC.